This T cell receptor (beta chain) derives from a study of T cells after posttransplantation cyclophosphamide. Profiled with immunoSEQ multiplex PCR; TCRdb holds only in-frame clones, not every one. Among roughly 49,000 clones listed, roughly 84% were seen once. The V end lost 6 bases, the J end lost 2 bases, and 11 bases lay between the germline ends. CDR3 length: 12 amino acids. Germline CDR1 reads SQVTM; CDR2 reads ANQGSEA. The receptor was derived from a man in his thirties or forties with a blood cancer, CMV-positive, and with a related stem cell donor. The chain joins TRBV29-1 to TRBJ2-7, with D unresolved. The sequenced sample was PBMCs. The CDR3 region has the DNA TGCAGCGTCGGATTAGCCCCCTACGAGCAGTACTTC. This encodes CSVGLAPYEQYF.